This TCR beta chain was found in a study of T cells in Graves' hyperthyroidism and ophthalmopathy. Study-level background: Peripheral blood draws took place at initial diagnosis, ahead of any treatment.

V was clipped by 0 bases and J by 8 bases, with 6 bases between them. The CDR3 contains 12 residues. Germline loops: CDR1 SGDLS, CDR2 YYNGEE. Researchers took RNA transcripts and amplified the TCR beta CDR3 regions from them. HTBI primers were used for first-round RT-PCR of the TCR CDR3. TCRdb called the multiplex PCR reads again in MiXCR, with one record for every CDR3 protein. The data contain about 480,000 distinct CDR3 sequences, 13% to 15% of them seen just once; the ten biggest clones take up under 20%. Study results and limitations: Most clonotypes expanded in the thyroid (above 0.001) were also present in blood.

In this sample, this clonotype turned up a few times. Its antigen is unknown. The chain recombines TRBV9 with TRBJ2-1; D is undetermined. The TCR sequence derives from a woman between 18 and 29 years old with Graves' hyperthyroidism. The sample consisted of blood. The CDR3 sequence is CASSVEGYEQFF. CDR3 DNA sequence: TGTGCCAGCAGCGTAGAGGGCTATGAGCAGTTCTTC.